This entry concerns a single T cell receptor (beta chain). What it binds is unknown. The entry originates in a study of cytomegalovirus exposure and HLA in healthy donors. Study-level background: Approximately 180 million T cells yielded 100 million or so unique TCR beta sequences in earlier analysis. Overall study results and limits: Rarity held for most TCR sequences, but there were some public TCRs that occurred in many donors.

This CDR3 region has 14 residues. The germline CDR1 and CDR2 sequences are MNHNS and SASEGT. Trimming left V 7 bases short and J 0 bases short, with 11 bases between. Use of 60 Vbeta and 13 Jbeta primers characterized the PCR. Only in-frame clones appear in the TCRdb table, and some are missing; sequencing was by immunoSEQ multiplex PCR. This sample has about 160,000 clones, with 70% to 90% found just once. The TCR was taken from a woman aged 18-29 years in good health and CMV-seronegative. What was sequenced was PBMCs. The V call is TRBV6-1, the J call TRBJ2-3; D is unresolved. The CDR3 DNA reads TGTGCCAGCACCCTCCGCCAGAGCACAGATACGCAGTATTTT. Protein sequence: CASTLRQSTDTQYF.